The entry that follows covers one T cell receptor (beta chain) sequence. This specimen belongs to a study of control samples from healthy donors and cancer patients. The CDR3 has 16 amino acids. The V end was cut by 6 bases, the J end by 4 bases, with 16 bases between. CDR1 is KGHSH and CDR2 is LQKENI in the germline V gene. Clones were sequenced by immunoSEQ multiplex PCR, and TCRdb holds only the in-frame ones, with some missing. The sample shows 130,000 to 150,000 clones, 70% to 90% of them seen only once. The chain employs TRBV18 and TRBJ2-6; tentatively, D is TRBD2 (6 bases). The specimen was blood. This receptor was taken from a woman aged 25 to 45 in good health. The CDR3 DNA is TGTGCCAGCTCGGGGGGTGCAGAGCCCGGGGCCAACGTCCTGACTTTC. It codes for CASSGGAEPGANVLTF. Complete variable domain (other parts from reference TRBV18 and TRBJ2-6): NAGVMQNPRHLVRRRGQEARLRCSPMKGHSHVYWYRQLPEEGLKFMVYLQKENIIDESGMPKERFSAEFPKEGPSILRIQQVVRGDSAAYFCASSGGAEPGANVLTFGAGSRLTVL.